This entry features one TCR beta chain sequence. As originally analysed: Estimation of nucleated cell counts was performed using reference gene primer amplification. Clones were sequenced by immunoSEQ multiplex PCR, and TCRdb holds only the in-frame ones, with some missing. The DNA was the basis for D and trimming; V, J and clone size are from that table. The repertoire consists of fewer than 400,000 clones, with 70% to 90% occurring once and the leading ten covering about 4%. Trimming removed 2 bases from V and 2 bases from J; junction bases left unmatched: 9. The CDR3 has 16 amino acids. Germline V gene sequence: CDR1 MGHRA, CDR2 YSYEKL. Participants spanned ages about 18 to 100 years and resided in about 25 US areas. The data belong to a study of blood T cell repertoires in COVID-19.

Sequenced: PBMCs or T cells enriched from blood (not recorded which). The gene calls are TRBV4-1 and TRBJ2-7; 7 bases match TRBD1. The TCR sequence derives from a man aged 30 to 45 who had recovered from COVID-19. The CDR3 region is CASSQQQGSSAYEQYF. The DNA of the CDR3 is TGCGCCAGCAGCCAACAACAGGGGTCATCGGCCTACGAGCAGTACTTC.